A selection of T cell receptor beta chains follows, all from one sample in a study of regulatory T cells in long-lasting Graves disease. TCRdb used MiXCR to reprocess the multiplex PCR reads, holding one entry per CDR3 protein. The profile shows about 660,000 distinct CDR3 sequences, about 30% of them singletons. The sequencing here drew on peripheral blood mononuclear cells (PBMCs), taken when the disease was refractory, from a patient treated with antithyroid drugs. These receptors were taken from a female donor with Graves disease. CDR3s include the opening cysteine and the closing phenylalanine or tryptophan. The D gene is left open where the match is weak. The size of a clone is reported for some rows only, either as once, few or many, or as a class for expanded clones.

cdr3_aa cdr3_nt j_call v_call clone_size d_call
CAWSAKGLTSNGYTF TGTGCCTGGAGTGCCAAGGGGCTAACCTCCAATGGCTACACCTTC TRBJ1-2 TRBV30 NA NA
CASSPAPGQSTDTQYF TGTGCCAGCAGTCCAGCCCCGGGACAGAGCACAGATACGCAGTATTTT TRBJ2-3 TRBV2 once TRBD1
CASSSGQGAEGYTF TGTGCCAGCAGCTCTGGACAGGGGGCTGAGGGCTACACCTTC TRBJ1-2 TRBV7-9 few TRBD1
CASSLAGTSGYEQYF TGTGCCAGCAGTTTAGCGGGGACTAGCGGCTACGAGCAGTACTTC TRBJ2-7 TRBV12-3/TRBV12-4 NA TRBD2
CSTRVETQYF TGCAGCACCAGGGTAGAGACCCAGTACTTC TRBJ2-5 TRBV29-1 NA NA
CASSYPLGVGMNTEAFF TGTGCCAGCAGTTACCCCCTAGGGGTGGGGATGAACACTGAAGCTTTCTTT TRBJ1-1 TRBV6-5 few NA
CASSHQLNPGADTEAFF TGTGCCAGCAGCCACCAGCTTAACCCGGGAGCGGACACTGAAGCTTTCTTT TRBJ1-1 TRBV4-2 NA NA
CASSIGTELGYTF TGCGCCAGCAGCATAGGGACAGAGCTTGGCTACACCTTC TRBJ1-2 TRBV5-1 NA TRBD1
CASSLELAGQETQYF TGTGCCAGCAGTTTAGAACTAGCGGGACAAGAGACCCAGTACTTC TRBJ2-5 TRBV12-3/TRBV12-4 many TRBD2
CAISWAGGNQETQYF TGTGCCATCAGTTGGGCGGGAGGCAACCAAGAGACCCAGTACTTC TRBJ2-5 TRBV10-3 NA TRBD2
CSSTSTDSGANVLTF TGCAGCTCCACGTCGACAGACTCTGGGGCCAACGTCCTGACTTTC TRBJ2-6 TRBV29-1 NA NA
CSAVGGGGYEQYF TGCAGTGCTGTGGGCGGGGGCGGCTACGAGCAGTACTTC TRBJ2-7 TRBV20-1 few NA
CASSEQTGANVLTF TGTGCCAGCAGTGAACAGACTGGGGCCAACGTCCTGACTTTC TRBJ2-6 TRBV2 many NA
CASSQGAPQAFF TGTGCCAGCAGCCAAGGAGCGCCCCAAGCTTTCTTT TRBJ1-1 TRBV11-2 once NA
CASSLGATGGRNSPLHF TGCGCCAGCAGCTTGGGAGCGACAGGGGGTAGAAATTCACCCCTCCACTTT TRBJ1-6 TRBV5-1 NA TRBD1
CSASTGDGNSPLHF TGCAGTGCTAGTACCGGGGATGGCAATTCACCCCTCCACTTT TRBJ1-6 TRBV20-1 NA NA
CATSRPGGQQGDEQYF TGTGCCACCAGCAGACCTGGAGGACAACAGGGTGACGAGCAGTACTTC TRBJ2-7 TRBV15 NA NA
CASNRIPGGNTIYF TGTGCCAGCAACCGAATCCCAGGAGGAAACACCATATATTTT TRBJ1-3 TRBV12-3/TRBV12-4 NA NA
CASSREPGQLGYGYTF TGTGCCAGCAGCAGGGAGCCGGGACAGCTTGGATATGGCTACACCTTC TRBJ1-2 TRBV6-4 NA TRBD1
CASRYWGAGQNGYTF TGTGCCAGCAGGTACTGGGGCGCAGGTCAGAACGGCTACACCTTC TRBJ1-2 TRBV6-4 NA NA
CSAQQGESYNSPLHF TGCAGTGCTCAACAGGGGGAGTCCTATAATTCACCCCTCCACTTT TRBJ1-6 TRBV20-1 NA TRBD1
CASSSTGTGGYTF TGTGCCAGCAGCTCGACAGGGACCGGAGGCTACACCTTC TRBJ1-2 TRBV7-3 many TRBD1
CASSGPGAGRYEQYF TGTGCCAGCAGTGGACCAGGGGCGGGACGCTACGAGCAGTACTTC TRBJ2-7 TRBV6-1 many NA
CASSPGSVETQYF TGTGCCAGCAGCCCGGGGTCTGTCGAGACCCAGTACTTC TRBJ2-5 TRBV7-3 few NA
CSVTGLMNTEAFF TGCAGCGTGACAGGGCTTATGAACACTGAAGCTTTCTTT TRBJ1-1 TRBV29-1 once TRBD1
CASRGTGVSNQPQHF TGTGCCAGCAGGGGGACAGGGGTAAGCAATCAGCCCCAGCATTTT TRBJ1-5 TRBV2 few TRBD1
CSVAVSGGGETQYF TGCAGCGTTGCAGTTTCAGGGGGAGGAGAGACCCAGTACTTC TRBJ2-5 TRBV29-1 NA NA
CASSSGKGEQYF TGTGCCAGCAGTTCGGGGAAGGGCGAGCAGTACTTC TRBJ2-7 TRBV12-3/TRBV12-4 many NA
CASRPDRLTSYEQYF TGTGCCAGCAGACCTGACAGGCTTACTTCCTACGAGCAGTACTTC TRBJ2-7 TRBV27 NA NA
CASSVGGVPSGLPPYEQYF TGTGCCAGCAGTGTGGGGGGGGTCCCTAGCGGGCTCCCTCCCTACGAGCAGTACTTC TRBJ2-7 TRBV27 NA TRBD2
CSARAGLNEKLFF TGCAGTGCTAGAGCTGGTCTTAATGAAAAACTGTTTTTT TRBJ1-4 TRBV20-1 few NA
CASSVIGRNTGELFF TGTGCCAGCAGCGTAATCGGGAGGAACACCGGGGAGCTGTTTTTT TRBJ2-2 TRBV9 few NA
CASSLRDSLNIQYF TGTGCCAGCAGTTTGCGGGACAGCTTAAACATTCAGTACTTC TRBJ2-4 TRBV2 NA NA
CASSDFSALETQYF TGTGCCAGCAGTGATTTCTCAGCGTTGGAGACCCAGTACTTC TRBJ2-5 TRBV6-1 NA NA
CSADAGGSSGGYTF TGCAGTGCTGATGCAGGGGGTAGCAGTGGGGGCTACACCTTC TRBJ1-2 TRBV20-1 NA TRBD1
CASDMWETQYF TGCGCCAGCGACATGTGGGAGACCCAGTACTTC TRBJ2-5 TRBV5-1 NA NA
CASRIGGSTNNGYTF TGTGCCAGTAGAATAGGAGGCAGCACCAATAATGGCTACACCTTC TRBJ1-2 TRBV19 NA NA
CSASRQGASNGAFF TGCAGTGCTAGCCGACAGGGGGCGAGTAATGGAGCTTTCTTT TRBJ1-1 TRBV20-1 NA TRBD1
CSATTGNIEKLFF TGCAGTGCTACGACAGGGAATATTGAAAAACTGTTTTTT TRBJ1-4 TRBV20-1 NA TRBD1
CASSEWGTGGRSNQPQHF TGTGCCAGCAGTGAATGGGGGACAGGGGGCCGGAGCAATCAGCCCCAGCATTTT TRBJ1-5 TRBV6-2/TRBV6-3 NA TRBD1
CASGGQPRHF TGTGCCAGCGGGGGCCAGCCCCGGCATTTT TRBJ1-5 TRBV6-1 NA NA
CSATGLADPYEQYF TGCAGTGCAACTGGACTAGCCGACCCCTACGAGCAGTACTTC TRBJ2-7 TRBV20-1 few TRBD2
CASSYSSLTANTGELFF TGTGCCAGCAGTTACTCGTCCCTCACCGCGAACACCGGGGAGCTGTTTTTT TRBJ2-2 TRBV6-4 NA NA
CAISDRGRADTGELFF TGTGCCATCAGTGATCGCGGGAGGGCCGACACCGGGGAGCTGTTTTTT TRBJ2-2 TRBV12-3/TRBV12-4 NA TRBD2
CASSSHSSGASYEQYF TGTGCCAGCAGTTCTCATAGTAGCGGGGCTTCCTACGAGCAGTACTTC TRBJ2-7 TRBV12-3/TRBV12-4 few TRBD2
CASSFGPSNTEAFF TGTGCCAGCAGTTTCGGTCCCTCAAACACTGAAGCTTTCTTT TRBJ1-1 TRBV2 few NA
CATSRARPPNSYEQYF TGTGCCACCAGCAGAGCTCGACCCCCCAACTCCTACGAGCAGTACTTC TRBJ2-7 TRBV15 few NA
CATERGGGQPQHF TGTGCCACCGAGAGGGGGGGCGGGCAGCCCCAGCATTTT TRBJ1-5 TRBV6-2/TRBV6-3 NA NA
CASSQTGEGHEQYF TGTGCCAGCAGCCAAACAGGGGAGGGTCACGAGCAGTACTTC TRBJ2-7 TRBV14 NA NA
CSVPGQSYEQYF TGCAGTGTCCCGGGACAATCCTACGAGCAGTACTTC TRBJ2-7 TRBV20-1 NA NA
CASSSGQALSNQPQHF TGTGCCAGCAGTTCGGGACAGGCGCTTAGCAATCAGCCCCAGCATTTT TRBJ1-5 TRBV6-5 NA TRBD1
CASSRQAGASGFSYEQYF TGTGCCAGCAGCCGACAGGCAGGGGCTAGCGGGTTCTCCTACGAGCAGTACTTC TRBJ2-7 TRBV12-3/TRBV12-4 few TRBD2